One sample yielded the 25 T cell receptor beta chains listed below, sequenced in a study of shared clonotypes between healthy human individuals (dated by TCRdb to 2020 to 2022). The library was produced with the immunoSEQ multiplex PCR assay. Sourced from immuneACCESS, this table was stored by TCRdb with only in-frame sequences that have V and J called. A share of the clones is absent; for the studies checked, an unresolved V gene accounts for under half, and the remainder has no known explanation. Within this sample are around 580,000 clones, with 95% to 98% of them counted one time only. The ten largest clonotypes hold 0.3% of the sample. CD8 naive samples consisted of CD45RO-negative cells that were positively selected for CCR7, yielding a CD45RA+CCR7+ population without TemRA cells. The specimen was naive CD8+ T cells sorted from blood. The cell subset or site label on this specimen signifies: CD45RA+CCR7+. The receptors were gathered from a man under 40 in good health.

The table lists this clone with a count of one. V gene TRBV5-1 combines with J gene TRBJ2-7, with D perhaps matching TRBD1 (5 bases). From germline, CDR1 is SGHRS and CDR2 YFSETQ. The germline V and J ends were trimmed by 0 bases and 6 bases, with 13 bases remaining between them. There are 14 residues in the CDR3. In nucleotides, the CDR3 is TGCGCCAGCAGCTTGGCCGGCAGGGTCTCCGAGCAGTACTTC. Its protein is CASSLAGRVSEQYF.

This rearrangement joins TRBV5-5 to TRBJ1-4; D is uncertain. Trimming took off 2 bases at V and 0 bases at J, with 11 bases between the two ends. The germline CDR1 and CDR2 sequences are SGHKS and YYEKEE (reference sequence). This CDR3 region has 16 residues. For the CDR3, the DNA is TGTGCCAGCAGCTTCGTCGACCGCGCAACTAATGAAAAACTGTTTTTT. Translated: CASSFVDRATNEKLFF.

The chain uses TRBV6-5 and TRBJ2-1; 8 positions agree with TRBD1. CDR1 and CDR2 from the germline V gene are MNHEY and SVGAGI. This CDR3 region has 12 residues. The V segment lost 10 bases and the J segment 5 bases; nucleotides outside the gene matches: 4. The CDR3 sequence is CATGQGHNEQFF. CDR3 bases: TGTGCCACAGGACAGGGCCACAATGAGCAGTTCTTC.

This chain connects TRBV19 to TRBJ2-1; 7 bases align to TRBD1. The CDR3 covers 15 residues. V lost 7 bases to trimming and J lost 4 bases; unmatched junction nucleotides: 10. CDR1 and CDR2 (germline): LNHDA, SQIVND (reference sequence). The CDR3 coding sequence is TGTGCCAGTAATTTCGGGACAGAAACTTACAATGAGCAGTTCTTC. Translating gives CASNFGTETYNEQFF. The full variable domain, its missing parts supplied by reference TRBV19 and TRBJ2-1, is DGGITQSPKYLFRKEGQNVTLSCEQNLNHDAMYWYRQDPGQGLRLIYYSQIVNDFQKGDIAEGYSVSREKKESFPLTVTSAQKNPTAFYLCASNFGTETYNEQFFGPGTRLTVL.

This rearrangement joins TRBV4-1 to TRBJ2-7; D is unclear. The CDR3 length is 15 residues. Deletions cut 0 bases from V and 5 bases from J, with 14 bases between. From germline, CDR1 is MGHRA and CDR2 YSYEKL. The CDR3 coding sequence is TGCGCCAGCAGCCAAGATTACCCCGGCCGGGACGAGCAGTACTTC. Its protein is CASSQDYPGRDEQYF.

The gene calls are TRBV7-9 and TRBJ1-3; the D gene is possibly TRBD1 (6 bases). This CDR3 has 13 residues. Looked up from germline, CDR1 is SEHNR and CDR2 is FQNEAQ (reference sequence). The germline V and J ends were trimmed by 5 bases and 5 bases, with 10 bases remaining between them. The CDR3 spells CASSPGDRNTIYF. The CDR3 DNA is TGTGCCAGCAGCCCGGGGGACAGAAACACCATATATTTT.

The chain links TRBV2 to TRBJ2-3; maybe TRBD2 (5 bases). Trimming shortened V by 3 bases and J by 2 bases, and 9 bases separated the two germline ends. The CDR3 has 14 amino acids. Germline V lookup: CDR1 SNHLY, CDR2 FYNNEI. This CDR3 is CASSDRDYTDTQYF. In DNA form, the CDR3 reads TGTGCCAGCAGTGACCGGGATTACACAGATACGCAGTATTTT. Based on the CDR3 plus reference TRBV2 and TRBJ2-3, the full variable domain is EPEVTQTPSHQVTQMGQEVILRCVPISNHLYFYWYRQILGQKVEFLVSFYNNEISEKSEIFDDQFSVERPDGSNFTLKIRSTKLEDSAMYFCASSDRDYTDTQYFGPGTRLTVL.

V gene TRBV7-9 combines with J gene TRBJ1-1, with TRBD1 matching 9 bases. J gave up 4 bases and V 1 base, and 4 bases lay outside the gene matches. This CDR3 is 15 amino acids long. Germline CDR1 reads SEHNR; CDR2 reads FQNEAQ (reference sequence). CDR3 bases: TGTGCCAGCAGCTTAGGACAGGGGGTGATCACTGAAGCTTTCTTT. Translated: CASSLGQGVITEAFF.

The chain links TRBV28 to TRBJ1-1, with D unresolved. The CDR3 spans 13 residues. V was cut by 6 bases and J by 1 base, with 9 bases left in between. Germline CDR1 MDHEN, CDR2 SYDVKM. CDR3 DNA sequence: TGTGCCAGCAGAAACCCAGGGAACACTGAAGCTTTCTTT. Protein: CASRNPGNTEAFF.

This clone is a singleton in its sample. V is TRBV28 and J is TRBJ2-7; TRBD2 is a possible D gene (5 bases). Looked up from germline, CDR1 is MDHEN and CDR2 is SYDVKM. The germline V and J ends were trimmed by 2 bases and 3 bases, with 8 bases remaining between them. This CDR3 comprises 13 residues. The CDR3 DNA reads TGTGCCAGCAGTTTACTTGACTACTACGAGCAGTACTTC. Protein product: CASSLLDYYEQYF.

This clone was detected once. This sequence joins TRBV11-2 and TRBJ2-4; 14 positions agree with TRBD2. The CDR3 covers 17 residues. V gave up 4 bases and J gave up 0 bases; unmatched junction bases: 2. The V gene's germline CDR1 is SGHAT and CDR2 FQNNGV. The CDR3 nucleotides are TGTGCCAGCAGCTCGGGGACTAGCGGGAGAGCCAAAAACATTCAGTACTTC. Translating gives CASSSGTSGRAKNIQYF.

V gene TRBV29-1 combines with J gene TRBJ2-2; TRBD2 matches 14 bases. The CDR3 has 14 amino acids. V shed 7 bases and J 4 bases; nucleotides not matched to a gene: 2. CDR1 is SQVTM, CDR2 ANQGSEA, per germline. The CDR3 loop reads CSAGTSGSTGELFF. CDR3 nucleotides: TGCAGCGCTGGGACTAGCGGGAGCACCGGGGAGCTGTTTTTT.

The genes are TRBV7-9 and TRBJ2-7, with TRBD1 matching 10 bases. V dropped 3 bases and J dropped 3; count of bases not matched to a gene: 5. There are 15 residues in the CDR3. In germline, CDR1 is SEHNR, CDR2 FQNEAQ (reference sequence). CDR3 coding DNA: TGTGCCAGCAGCTTCAGACAGGGGGCCAACTACGAGCAGTACTTC. Translating gives CASSFRQGANYEQYF.

To note about this clone: The same CDR3 can be traced to other DNA sequences in this sample. The V and J genes are TRBV28 and TRBJ2-3; 9 positions match TRBD2. This CDR3 has 15 residues. From germline, CDR1 is MDHEN and CDR2 SYDVKM. After removal of 4 bases from V and 3 bases from J, the junction contained 5 bases not matched to a gene. For the CDR3, the DNA is TGTGCCAGCAGTTCTACAAGCGGGAGGACAGATACGCAGTATTTT. Translated: CASSSTSGRTDTQYF.

V is TRBV6-1 and J is TRBJ1-5; unclear D gene. The CDR3 spans 14 residues. Germline CDR1 and CDR2: MNHNS and SASEGT. V was trimmed by 8 bases and J by 4 bases, leaving 15 bases between them. In DNA form, the CDR3 reads TGTGCCAGCTTTCCTCGAGGGTTTAATCAGCCCCAGCATTTT. Its translation: CASFPRGFNQPQHF.

This sequence joins TRBV7-8 and TRBJ2-7; no reliable D call. The CDR3 has 15 amino acids. V was trimmed by 0 bases and J by 4 bases, leaving 13 bases between them. CDR1 and CDR2 from the germline V gene are SGHVS and FQNEAQ. The CDR3 sequence: CASSLAAHRVYEQYF. CDR3 sequence (DNA): TGTGCCAGCAGCTTAGCGGCCCACCGGGTTTACGAGCAGTACTTC.

The chain employs TRBV28 and TRBJ2-1, with TRBD2 matching 10 bases. J lost 4 bases, V lost 1 base, and 1 base had no gene match. The CDR3 totals 15 residues. CDR1 MDHEN and CDR2 SYDVKM come from the germline V gene. The CDR3 nucleotides are TGTGCCAGCAGTTTATCGACTAGCGGGTACAATGAGCAGTTCTTC. Its translation: CASSLSTSGYNEQFF.

The sample holds one count of this clone. The V call is TRBV18, the J call TRBJ2-2, with TRBD2 matching over 10 bases. This CDR3 region has 22 residues. The germline CDR1 and CDR2 sequences are KGHSH and LQKENI. V dropped 2 bases and J dropped 4; count of bases not matched to a gene: 22. Here the CDR3 DNA reads TGTGCCAGCTCACCAGCCGCCGGCGCTTTACCCCTAGCGGGAGTGCCCACCGGGGAGCTGTTTTTT. It is translated as CASSPAAGALPLAGVPTGELFF.

This rearrangement joins TRBV5-1 to TRBJ2-7; D is possibly TRBD2 (8 bases). The ends were cut back, 0 bases at V and 6 bases at J, with 19 bases in the middle. The length of the CDR3 is 16 residues. Germline lookup yields CDR1 SGHRS and CDR2 YFSETQ. The CDR3 protein is CASSLVSGTAGLEQYF. The CDR3 bases are TGCGCCAGCAGCTTGGTTAGCGGGACAGCGGGGCTCGAGCAGTACTTC.

The chain carries TRBV5-6 and TRBJ2-1; 7 bases agree with TRBD2. The V gene end was trimmed by 2 bases and the J gene end by 12 bases; junction bases not matched to a gene: 5. This CDR3 is built from 12 residues. The germline gives CDR1 SGHDT, CDR2 YYEEEE. CDR3 in amino acids: CASSFGGGVQFF. As DNA, the CDR3 is TGTGCCAGCAGCTTTGGGGGAGGGGTGCAGTTCTTC.

The rearrangement links TRBV6-5 to TRBJ1-2, with 8 bases fitting TRBD1. Unmatched junction bases numbered 12, after V lost 8 bases and J lost 7 bases. The CDR3 has 14 residues. Germline-derived CDR1 and CDR2 are MNHEY and SVGAGI. The CDR3 protein is CASSQGAPVAGYTF. The CDR3 nucleotides read TGTGCCAGCTCCCAGGGGGCCCCTGTGGCTGGCTACACCTTC.

This chain links TRBV5-1 with TRBJ2-1, with D tentatively TRBD1 (6 bases). Germline V gives CDR1 SGHRS, CDR2 YFSETQ. V lost 2 bases and J lost 7, with 10 bases in between. The CDR3 contains 13 residues. CDR3 protein: CASSFWTANEQFF. The CDR3 coding sequence is TGCGCCAGCAGCTTTTGGACAGCTAATGAGCAGTTCTTC. Based on the CDR3 plus reference TRBV5-1 and TRBJ2-1, the full variable domain is KAGVTQTPRYLIKTRGQQVTLSCSPISGHRSVSWYQQTPGQGLQFLFEYFSETQRNKGNFPGRFSGRQFSNSRSEMNVSTLELGDSALYLCASSFWTANEQFFGPGTRLTVL.

This chain joins TRBV11-2 and TRBJ2-7; TRBD2 matches 7 bases. CDR1 is SGHAT, CDR2 FQNNGV, per germline. This CDR3 region has 18 residues. V shed 5 bases and J 2 bases; nucleotides not matched to a gene: 18. The CDR3, as DNA: TGTGCCAGCAGCCTCCTCCTGGGTTCCCCGGGACTAACCTACGAGCAGTACTTC. Its protein product is CASSLLLGSPGLTYEQYF.

The chain carries TRBV5-6 and TRBJ2-2, with no clear D. The CDR3 extends over 13 amino acids. Per the germline V gene, CDR1 is SGHDT and CDR2 is YYEEEE. With 4 bases removed from V and 5 bases from J, the gap between germline ends came to 9 bases. The CDR3 sequence: CASSPGRTGELFF. The CDR3, as DNA: TGTGCCAGCAGCCCCGGACGAACCGGGGAGCTGTTTTTT.

The CDR3 here is CASSPTARGRDLPQHF. CDR3 nucleotides: TGTGCCAGCTCACCGACCGCCCGGGGGCGTGATCTGCCCCAGCATTTT. The chain links TRBV18 to TRBJ1-5; D is perhaps TRBD1 (6 bases). V was cut by 3 bases and J by 9 bases, with 21 bases left in between. This CDR3 is 16 amino acids long. The germline gives CDR1 KGHSH, CDR2 LQKENI.